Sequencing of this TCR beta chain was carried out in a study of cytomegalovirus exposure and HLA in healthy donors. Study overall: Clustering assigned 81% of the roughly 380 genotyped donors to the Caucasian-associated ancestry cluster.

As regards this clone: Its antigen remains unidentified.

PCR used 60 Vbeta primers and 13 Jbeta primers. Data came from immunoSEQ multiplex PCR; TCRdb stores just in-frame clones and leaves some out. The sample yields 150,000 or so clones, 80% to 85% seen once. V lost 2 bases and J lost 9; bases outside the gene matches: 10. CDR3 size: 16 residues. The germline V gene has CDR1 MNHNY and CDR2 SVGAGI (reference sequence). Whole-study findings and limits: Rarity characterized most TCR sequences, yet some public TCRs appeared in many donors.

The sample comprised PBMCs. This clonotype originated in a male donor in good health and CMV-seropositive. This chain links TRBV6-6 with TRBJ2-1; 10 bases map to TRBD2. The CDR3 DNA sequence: TGTGCCAGCAGTTACAAAGCGGGGGGGCAATTCACTGAGCAGTTCTTC. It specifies CASSYKAGGQFTEQFF.